This T cell receptor beta chain was documented in a study of shared clonotypes between healthy human individuals (dated by TCRdb to about 2020). Study-wide context: A few men and a couple of women, aged 18 to 49 years, made up the cohort. Libraries were prepared and TCR repertoires were sequenced by different laboratories using diverse techniques, in order to increase sequencing depth and limit assay-specific biases. Leukapheresis yielded between about 0.85 and 9 billion PBMCs per donor. For each donor, CD4 naive and CD4 memory were each given three plates, CD8 naive was given two plates, and CD8 memory was given one plate. Blood TCR repertoires of about five healthy adults were deeply sequenced to estimate repertoire size and the extent of clonotype sharing between individuals.

Paper-wide results and their limitations: Sampling was restricted to blood, and TCR repertoires in tissues likely differ from the TCR repertoires found in blood. Because the study included only a small number of donors, the genetic and exposure-history diversity represented was limited. Pairwise subsampling indicated that sequencing depth was expected to affect the degree of clonotype sharing among donors. Even with the large sequencing depth, rarefaction of the sorted-subset datasets indicated that sequencing was incomplete. When a handful of donors were compared, the shared fraction of clonotypes was about 5% for naive CD4, 3.5% to 4% for naive CD8, roughly 2.3% for memory CD4, and 0.4% for memory CD8. Estimated clonotype richness was generally larger for naive than for memory subsets. Higher generation probabilities were observed for clonotypes shared by all four sorted-subset donors than for non-shared clonotypes.

The CDR3 spans 15 residues, from the cysteine through the phenylalanine. Only the CDR3 region is kept as DNA, spanning 45 bases read in frame from base 1. At the junction V is shortened by 4 bases and J by 1 base, with 11 bases in between. Based on the germline V gene, the CDR1 and CDR2 sequences are SGDLS and YYNGEE. Using the deep immunoSEQ assay, multiplex PCR amplified TCR CDR3 regions from genomic DNA. Extracted genomic DNA from each cell subset was spread evenly across all wells of several immunoSEQ 96-well plates, with each plate serving as a replicate. For sorted subsets, roughly 200 ng genomic DNA, equal to 25,000 to 35,000 T cell genomes, was loaded into each replicate PCR. Purified libraries were measured with a Qubit 3.0 fluorometer, size-checked on a Bioanalyzer 2100, and measured again with the KAPA Library Quantification kit. Each immunoSEQ 96-well plate was sequenced on its own single-read 150-cycle Illumina NextSeq 550 flow cell. The original pipeline was this. Because the immunoSEQ output held only junctional sequences and lacked quality scores, the filtering could not match the filtering applied to full-length reads. Sequences were annotated with PyIR, a Python wrapper for IgBLAST v1.9, and V/J genes and CDR3 were assigned using IMGT germline references. Any read was removed if the V/J assignment was weak (E-value above 1e-6), the CDR3 was missing, or the read contained stop codons, out-of-frame junctions, or ambiguous translated residues. V3J clonotypes were defined by identical inferred V gene, J gene, and CDR3 amino acid sequence. Percentage overlap between repertoires was calculated by dividing the number of shared unique clonotypes by the size of the smaller repertoire. Three approaches were used to assess repertoire richness: RTK rarefaction, the Chao1 estimator, and Recon v2.1 estimates of unobserved clonotypes. For all TCRbeta clonotypes obtained by the gDNA method from several donors, generation probabilities were computed with OLGA. Sourced from immuneACCESS, this table was stored by TCRdb with only in-frame sequences that have V and J called. A share of the clones is absent; for the studies checked, an unresolved V gene accounts for under half, and the remainder has no known explanation. The V and J calls and clone size come from that table; D and trimming were worked out from the DNA. For this sample the table gives more than 2 million clones, of which roughly 96% were detected only once. The ten largest clones take up 0.1% to 0.15% of the sample.

Worth noting for this clone: Its recognized antigen is unknown. Base quality data are lacking; no much larger clone is found one base away.

The donors were healthy, HIV-negative adults with no recently reported acute infections or vaccinations. Every donor was a Caucasian adult living in Nashville, Tennessee, USA. CD4+ T cells were enriched through magnetic negative selection, after which naive cells were positively selected on CD45RA and the remaining negative fraction served as the memory subset. After blood collection by leukapheresis, PBMCs were isolated using Ficoll-Histopaque density gradient centrifugation and then cryopreserved in the vapor phase of liquid nitrogen. Analytical flow cytometry was used to check the purity and quantity of each magnetically sorted T cell population. Each sorted fraction had its genomic DNA isolated and then quantified by UV absorbance on a Nanodrop 2000c.

The chain joins TRBV9 to TRBJ2-2, with TRBD1 as a weak D call on 5 bases. The sequencing input was naive CD4+ T cells sorted from blood. The cell subset or site label for this specimen denotes: CD45RA+ positively selected. The source of this sequence is a man between 18 and 35 years old in good health. The nucleotide sequence is TGTGCCAGCAGCCCAGTCAGGGTGAACACCGGGGAGCTGTTTTTT. The resulting protein is CASSPVRVNTGELFF. Joined to the reference TRBV9 and TRBJ2-2 proteins, this CDR3 gives the full variable domain: DSGVTQTPKHLITATGQRVTLRCSPRSGDLSVYWYQQSLDQGLQFLIQYYNGEERAKGNILERFSAQQFPDLHSELNLSSLELGDSALYFCASSPVRVNTGELFFGEGSRLTVL.